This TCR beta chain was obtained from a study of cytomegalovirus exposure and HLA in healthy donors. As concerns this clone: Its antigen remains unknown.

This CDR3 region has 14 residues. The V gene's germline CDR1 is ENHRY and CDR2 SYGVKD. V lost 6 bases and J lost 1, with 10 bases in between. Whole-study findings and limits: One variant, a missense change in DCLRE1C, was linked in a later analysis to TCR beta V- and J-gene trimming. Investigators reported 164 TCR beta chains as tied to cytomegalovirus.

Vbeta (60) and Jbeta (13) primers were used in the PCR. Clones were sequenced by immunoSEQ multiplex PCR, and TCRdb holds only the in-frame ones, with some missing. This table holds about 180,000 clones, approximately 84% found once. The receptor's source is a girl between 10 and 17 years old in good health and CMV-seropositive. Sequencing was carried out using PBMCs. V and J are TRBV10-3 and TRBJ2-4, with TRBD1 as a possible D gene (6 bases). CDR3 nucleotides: TGTGCCATCAGCACAGGGCAGGCCAAAAACATTCAGTACTTC. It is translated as CAISTGQAKNIQYF.